This passage covers 3 T cell receptor beta chains from one sample sequenced in a study of CD8 T cells in Susac syndrome. Reverse transcription used about 0.5 to 1 ug RNA and random hexamers. One entry per CDR3 protein results from TCRdb running MiXCR on the immunoSEQ multiplex PCR reads. Among around 180,000 distinct CDR3 sequences listed, approximately 94% were seen once. Material: CD4+ T cells from PBMCs. Source of these receptors: a human donor with multiple sclerosis.

The chain employs TRBV30 and TRBJ1-5, with no clear D. The CDR3 extends over 15 amino acids. The germline gives CDR1 GTSNPN, CDR2 SVGIG (reference sequence). The V end was cut by 3 bases, the J end by 2 bases, with 14 bases between. The CDR3 is CAWSAGGSRNQPQHF. CDR3 DNA: TGTGCCTGGAGCGCCGGCGGGTCTCGCAATCAGCCCCAGCATTTT.

The rearrangement links TRBV2 to TRBJ2-3; a possible D gene is TRBD2 (6 bases). V was pared by 7 bases and J by 2 bases, with 10 bases between. Germline CDR1 and CDR2: SNHLY and FYNNEI. The CDR3 loop spans 13 amino acids. CDR3 nucleotides: TGTGCCAGCAAGGGACTCCTCACAGATACGCAGTATTTT. Amino acid sequence: CASKGLLTDTQYF.

The chain couples TRBV20-1 to TRBJ1-2; a possible D gene is TRBD1 (5 bases). CDR1 and CDR2 (germline): DFQATT, SNEGSKA (reference sequence). The CDR3 has 16 amino acids. The ends were cut back, 1 base at V and 7 bases at J, with 22 bases in the middle. CDR3 sequence reads: CSARGQGSFPSRGYTF. The CDR3 region has the DNA TGCAGTGCTAGAGGGCAGGGTTCGTTCCCCTCGCGTGGCTACACCTTC.